This TCR beta chain was retrieved from a study of beta chain features in type 1 diabetes. This clone was picked up a small number of times. The antigen remains undetermined. Expressed TCRB transcripts were sequenced because the isolated RNA had all been reverse transcribed beforehand. Assay used: immunoSEQ multiplex PCR; TCRdb lists only in-frame clones, some missing. The data show some 270,000 clones, 8% seen once. Overall study results and limits: In comparison with healthy donors, patients had naive, central memory and Treg TCRB repertoires that appeared more similar.

The clonotype was recovered from a woman aged 18-29 years in good health. Source material: central memory CD4+ T cells from blood.

The CDR3 bases are TGCGCCAGCAGCCAAGATCTAGCGGAGCCCTACAATGAGCAGTTCTTC. Translating it yields CASSQDLAEPYNEQFF. This chain joins TRBV4-3 and TRBJ2-1, with 7 nucleotides matching TRBD2. The CDR3 has 16 amino acids. Germline loops: CDR1 LGHNA, CDR2 YSLEER. J gave up 2 bases and V 0 bases, and 4 bases lay outside the gene matches.